This T cell receptor (beta chain) was observed in a study of T cell repertoires in cytomegalovirus infection. The germline V gene has CDR1 SGHAT and CDR2 FQNNGV. Trimming removed 4 bases from V and 5 bases from J, with 8 bases in between. The CDR3 runs 12 residues. MiXCR was run by TCRdb on the reads, yielding one entry per CDR3 protein. The repertoire holds about 160,000 distinct CDR3 sequences, with about a fifth as singletons. This clonotype has only a few counts. What it recognizes is unknown. Here the sequenced sample was CD8+ T cells from cultured PBMCs, taken from culture after CMV antigen stimulation. The clonotype was recovered from a human donor in good health (CMV status not recorded). Some clones in this sample may be carry-over from other donors' samples. The chain uses TRBV11-2 and TRBJ1-2; D gene unclear. The DNA for the CDR3 is TGTGCCAGCAGCTCCGCTCCGTATGGCTACACCTTC. Its protein is CASSSAPYGYTF.